The clone carrying this T cell receptor (beta chain) occurred a few times. Its target is not known. This entry belongs to a study of identical twins. Study-wide results and caveats: Twin pairs had excess sharing that was weaker in beta out-of-frame sequences. Models underestimated out-of-frame TCR alpha sharing in monozygotic twins.

Template switching added a universal primer site; cDNA carried unique molecular identifiers. TCRdb itself ran the 5' RACE reads through MiXCR, one entry per CDR3 protein. The repertoire holds some 730,000 distinct CDR3 sequences, 18% seen once, with around 13% in the top ten. Germline CDR1 and CDR2: MNHNY and SVGAGI (reference sequence). CDR3 length equals 11 residues. V lost 5 bases, J lost 14 bases, and 15 bases lay in between. Separately, the same data were catalogued under a study of T cells expressing NK-cell markers. From that report: Unclear, still, was the HCMV specificity of the expanded NKG2C+ T cell clones.

V and J are TRBV6-6 and TRBJ1-2; D is possibly TRBD1 (5 bases). The receptor comes from a woman aged 18-29 years in good health. Sequenced material: PBMCs. CDR3 region: CASSRDLLGTF. The CDR3 nucleotides are TGTGCCAGCAGTCGGGACCTCTTAGGGACCTTC.